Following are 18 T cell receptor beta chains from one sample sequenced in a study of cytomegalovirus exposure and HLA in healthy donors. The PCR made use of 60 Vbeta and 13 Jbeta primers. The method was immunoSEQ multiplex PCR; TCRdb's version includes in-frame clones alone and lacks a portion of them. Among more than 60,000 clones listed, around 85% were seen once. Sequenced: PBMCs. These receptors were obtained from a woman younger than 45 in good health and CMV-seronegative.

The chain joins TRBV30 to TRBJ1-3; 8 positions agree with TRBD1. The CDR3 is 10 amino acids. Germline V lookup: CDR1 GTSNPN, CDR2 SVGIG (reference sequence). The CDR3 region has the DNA TGTGGACAGGGGGGAAACACCATATATTTT. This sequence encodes CGQGGNTIYF.

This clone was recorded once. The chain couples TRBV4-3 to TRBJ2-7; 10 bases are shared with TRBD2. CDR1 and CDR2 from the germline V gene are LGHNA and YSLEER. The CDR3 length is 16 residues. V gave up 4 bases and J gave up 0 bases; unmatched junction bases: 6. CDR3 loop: CASSPESGGASYEQYF. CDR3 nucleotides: TGCGCCAGCAGCCCGGAAAGCGGGGGGGCCTCCTACGAGCAGTACTTC.

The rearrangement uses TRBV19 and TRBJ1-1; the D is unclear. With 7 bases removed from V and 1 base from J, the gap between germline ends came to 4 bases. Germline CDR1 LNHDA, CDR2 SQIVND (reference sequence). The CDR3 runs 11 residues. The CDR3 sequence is CASIWNTEAFF. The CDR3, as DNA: TGTGCCAGTATCTGGAACACTGAAGCTTTCTTT.

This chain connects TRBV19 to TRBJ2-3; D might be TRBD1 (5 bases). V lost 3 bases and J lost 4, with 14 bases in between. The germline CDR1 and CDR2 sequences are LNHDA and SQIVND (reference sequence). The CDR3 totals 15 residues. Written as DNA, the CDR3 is TGTGCCAGTAGTATGCCCCCAGGGCCCCCAGATACGCAGTATTTT. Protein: CASSMPPGPPDTQYF.

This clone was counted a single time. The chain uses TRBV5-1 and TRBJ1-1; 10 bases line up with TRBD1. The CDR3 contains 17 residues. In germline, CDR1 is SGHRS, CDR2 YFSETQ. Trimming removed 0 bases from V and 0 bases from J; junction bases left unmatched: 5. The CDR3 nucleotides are TGCGCCAGCAGCTTGGCCGGGACAGGGGTCATGAACACTGAAGCTTTCTTT. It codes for CASSLAGTGVMNTEAFF.

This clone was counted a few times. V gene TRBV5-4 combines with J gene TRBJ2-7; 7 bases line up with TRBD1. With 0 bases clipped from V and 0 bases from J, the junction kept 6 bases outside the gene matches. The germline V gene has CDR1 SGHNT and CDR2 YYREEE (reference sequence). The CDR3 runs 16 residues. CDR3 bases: TGTGCCAGCAGCTTGGCCAACAGGGGCGCCTCCTACGAGCAGTACTTC. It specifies CASSLANRGASYEQYF.

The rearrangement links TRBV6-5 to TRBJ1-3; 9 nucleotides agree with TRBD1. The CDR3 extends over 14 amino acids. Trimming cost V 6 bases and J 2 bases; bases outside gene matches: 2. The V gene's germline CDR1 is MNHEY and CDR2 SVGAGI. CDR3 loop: CASRTGGAGNTIYF. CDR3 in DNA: TGTGCCAGCAGGACAGGGGGTGCTGGAAACACCATATATTTT.

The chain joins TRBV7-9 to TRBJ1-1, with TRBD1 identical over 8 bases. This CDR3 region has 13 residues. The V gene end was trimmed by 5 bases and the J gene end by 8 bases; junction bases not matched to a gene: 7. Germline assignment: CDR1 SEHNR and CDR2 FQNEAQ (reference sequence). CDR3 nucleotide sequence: TGTGCCAGCAGCACAGGGGGGGATCCAGAAGCTTTCTTT. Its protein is CASSTGGDPEAFF. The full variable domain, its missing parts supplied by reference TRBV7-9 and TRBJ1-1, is DTGVSQNPRHKITKRGQNVTFRCDPISEHNRLYWYRQTLGQGPEFLTYFQNEAQLEKSRLLSDRFSAERPKGSFSTLEIQRTEQGDSAMYLCASSTGGDPEAFFGQGTRLTVV.

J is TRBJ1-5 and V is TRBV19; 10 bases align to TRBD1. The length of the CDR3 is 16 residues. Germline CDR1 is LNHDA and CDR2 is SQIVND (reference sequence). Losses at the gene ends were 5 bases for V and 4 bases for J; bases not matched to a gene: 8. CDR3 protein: CASSSDDRGPNQPQHF. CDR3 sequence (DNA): TGTGCCAGTAGTTCAGACGACAGGGGGCCAAATCAGCCCCAGCATTTT. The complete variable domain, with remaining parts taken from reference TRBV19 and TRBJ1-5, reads DGGITQSPKYLFRKEGQNVTLSCEQNLNHDAMYWYRQDPGQGLRLIYYSQIVNDFQKGDIAEGYSVSREKKESFPLTVTSAQKNPTAFYLCASSSDDRGPNQPQHFGDGTRLSIL.

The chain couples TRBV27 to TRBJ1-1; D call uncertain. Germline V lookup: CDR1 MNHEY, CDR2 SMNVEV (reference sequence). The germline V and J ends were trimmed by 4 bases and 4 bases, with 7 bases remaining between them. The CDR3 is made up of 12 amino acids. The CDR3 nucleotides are TGTGCCAGCAGTTCTCGGGGCACTGAAGCTTTCTTT. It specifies CASSSRGTEAFF.

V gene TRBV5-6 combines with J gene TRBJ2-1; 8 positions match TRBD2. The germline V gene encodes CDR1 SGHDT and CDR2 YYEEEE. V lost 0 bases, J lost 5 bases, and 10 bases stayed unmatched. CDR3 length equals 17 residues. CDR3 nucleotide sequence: TGTGCCAGCAGCTTGGAAGTGGGAACTAGCGGTAACAATGAGCAGTTCTTC. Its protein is CASSLEVGTSGNNEQFF.

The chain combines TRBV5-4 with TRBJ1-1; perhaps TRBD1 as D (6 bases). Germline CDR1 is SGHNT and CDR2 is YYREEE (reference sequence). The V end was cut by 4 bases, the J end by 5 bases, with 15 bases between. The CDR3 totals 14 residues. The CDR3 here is CASSTWGGRTEAFF. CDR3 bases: TGTGCCAGCAGCACCTGGGGGGGCAGGACTGAAGCTTTCTTT.

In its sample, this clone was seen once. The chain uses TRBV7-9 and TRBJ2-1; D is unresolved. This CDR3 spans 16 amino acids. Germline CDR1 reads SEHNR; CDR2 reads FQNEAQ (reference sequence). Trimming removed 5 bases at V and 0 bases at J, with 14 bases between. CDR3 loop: CASSRTAPSSYNEQFF. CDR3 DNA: TGTGCCAGCAGCAGAACAGCTCCCAGCTCCTACAATGAGCAGTTCTTC.

The CDR3 is CAWSSGQYSGNTIYF. For the CDR3, the DNA is TGTGCCTGGAGTAGTGGACAATACTCTGGAAACACCATATATTTT. The V and J genes are TRBV30 and TRBJ1-3; a possible D gene is TRBD1 (5 bases). Trimming removed 2 bases at V and 0 bases at J, with 11 bases between. The length of the CDR3 is 15 residues. Germline V gene lookup returns CDR1 GTSNPN and CDR2 SVGIG (reference sequence).

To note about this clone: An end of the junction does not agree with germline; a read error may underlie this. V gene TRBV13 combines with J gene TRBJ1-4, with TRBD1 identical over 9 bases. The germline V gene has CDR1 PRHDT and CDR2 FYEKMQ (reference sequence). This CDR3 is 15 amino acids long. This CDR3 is CASSFRTGEGEKLFF. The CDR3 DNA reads TGTGCCAGTAGCTTCCGGACAGGGGAAGGCGAAAAACTGTTTTTT.

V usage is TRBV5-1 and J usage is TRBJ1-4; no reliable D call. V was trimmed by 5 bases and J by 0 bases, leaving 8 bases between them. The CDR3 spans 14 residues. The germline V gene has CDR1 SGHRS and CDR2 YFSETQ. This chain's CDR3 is CASRERATNEKLFF. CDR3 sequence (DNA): TGCGCCAGCAGAGAACGGGCAACTAATGAAAAACTGTTTTTT. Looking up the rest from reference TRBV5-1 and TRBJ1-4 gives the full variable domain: KAGVTQTPRYLIKTRGQQVTLSCSPISGHRSVSWYQQTPGQGLQFLFEYFSETQRNKGNFPGRFSGRQFSNSRSEMNVSTLELGDSALYLCASRERATNEKLFFGSGTQLSVL.

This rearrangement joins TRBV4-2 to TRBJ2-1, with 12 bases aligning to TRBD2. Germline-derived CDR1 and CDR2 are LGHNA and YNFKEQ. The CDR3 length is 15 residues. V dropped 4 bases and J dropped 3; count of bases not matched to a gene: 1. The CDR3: CASSRTSGNYNEQFF. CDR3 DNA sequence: TGTGCCAGCAGCCGGACTAGCGGGAACTACAATGAGCAGTTCTTC.

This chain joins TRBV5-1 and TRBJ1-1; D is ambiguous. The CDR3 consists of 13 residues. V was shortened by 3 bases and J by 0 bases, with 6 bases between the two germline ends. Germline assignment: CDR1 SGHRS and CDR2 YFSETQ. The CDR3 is CASSSGVNTEAFF. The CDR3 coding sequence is TGCGCCAGCAGCTCCGGGGTGAACACTGAAGCTTTCTTT. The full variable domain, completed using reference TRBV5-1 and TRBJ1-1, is KAGVTQTPRYLIKTRGQQVTLSCSPISGHRSVSWYQQTPGQGLQFLFEYFSETQRNKGNFPGRFSGRQFSNSRSEMNVSTLELGDSALYLCASSSGVNTEAFFGQGTRLTVV.